The T cell receptor (beta chain) described here comes from a study of blood T cell repertoires in COVID-19. About the study: PBMCs, B-cell-depleted T cells, or T cells were the source of the cDNA or gDNA that made up the material.

The assay was immunoSEQ multiplex PCR, and TCRdb's table has in-frame clones only and misses some. The table shows more than 150,000 clones, with around 83% occurring only once. The clonotype was recovered from a man aged 45 to 65 with active or convalescent COVID-19. The sequencing input was peripheral blood.

DNA for the CDR3: TGTGCCACCAGCAGAGCTGGGACAGAAGAGACCCAGTACTTC. Protein product: CATSRAGTEETQYF. V is TRBV15 and J is TRBJ2-5; the match to TRBD1 covers 7 bases. The CDR3 contains 14 residues. Germline values: CDR1 LNHNV, CDR2 YYDKDF (reference sequence). V was clipped by 1 base and J by 3 bases; unmatched bases: 2.